This entry lists 20 T cell receptor beta chains sequenced from one sample in a study of blood T cell repertoires in COVID-19. Sequencing was performed with immunoSEQ multiplex PCR; in TCRdb, only in-frame clones are kept and a portion is missing. The sample lists around 69,000 clones, 75% to 90% occurring once. The sample comprised peripheral blood. These receptors all stem from a woman aged 45-60 years with active COVID-19.

The chain carries TRBV18 and TRBJ2-4, with 8 bases matching TRBD1. V was clipped by 3 bases and J by 0 bases; unmatched bases: 7. The CDR3 is 17 residues long. In germline, CDR1 is KGHSH, CDR2 LQKENI. The DNA of the CDR3 is TGTGCCAGCTCACCCCAGGGGGCGGACGTAGCCAAAAACATTCAGTACTTC. As protein: CASSPQGADVAKNIQYF.

CDR3: CAISERQGGTGELFF. The CDR3 coding sequence is TGTGCCATCAGTGAGCGACAGGGTGGCACCGGGGAGCTGTTTTTT. V is TRBV10-3 and J is TRBJ2-2; 7 nucleotides align to TRBD1. Germline V gene sequence: CDR1 ENHRY, CDR2 SYGVKD. CDR3 size: 15 residues. The junction had 4 bases not matched to a gene; V was cut back by 2 bases and J by 4 bases.

The chain carries TRBV6-5 and TRBJ2-1; D might be TRBD2 (6 bases). CDR3 length: 15 amino acids. V was cut by 2 bases and J by 7 bases, with 15 bases left in between. Germline loops: CDR1 MNHEY, CDR2 SVGAGI. The CDR3 here is CASSYLARSLNEQFF. The CDR3 bases are TGTGCCAGCAGTTACCTAGCGAGGAGCTTGAATGAGCAGTTCTTC.

The chain carries TRBV5-1 and TRBJ2-7; 11 nucleotides line up with TRBD1. The CDR3 runs 15 residues. V was pared by 6 bases and J by 3 bases, with 8 bases of the junction left unmatched. The germline CDR1 and CDR2 sequences are SGHRS and YFSETQ. The CDR3, as DNA: TGCGCCAGCACCGTGGGACAGGGGGTGTTCTACGAGCAGTACTTC. Its translation: CASTVGQGVFYEQYF.

The rearrangement links TRBV2 to TRBJ2-5; TRBD2 matches 10 bases. Germline V gene data show CDR1 as SNHLY and CDR2 as FYNNEI. This CDR3 is built from 15 residues. Trimming at V came to 6 bases and at J to 5 bases, leaving 9 bases not matched to a gene. The CDR3 spells CASSPSLAGAETQYF. CDR3 nucleotides: TGTGCCAGCAGCCCAAGTCTAGCGGGAGCCGAGACCCAGTACTTC. The whole variable domain, filled in from reference TRBV2 and TRBJ2-5, reads EPEVTQTPSHQVTQMGQEVILRCVPISNHLYFYWYRQILGQKVEFLVSFYNNEISEKSEIFDDQFSVERPDGSNFTLKIRSTKLEDSAMYFCASSPSLAGAETQYFGPGTRLLVL.

Here the CDR3 DNA reads TGTGCCAGCAGTTTCGAGGCTGGTAATGAGCAGTTCTTC. Encoded protein: CASSFEAGNEQFF. V usage is TRBV12-3 or TRBV12-4 and J usage is TRBJ2-1; D unclear. Trimming took 3 bases from V and 7 from J, leaving 10 bases between them. The CDR3 consists of 13 residues.

The chain uses TRBV6-1 and TRBJ2-3; no clear D. The CDR3 loop spans 12 amino acids. Trimming pared 2 bases from V and 6 bases from J, leaving 6 bases between. The V gene's germline CDR1 is MNHNS and CDR2 SASEGT. The CDR3 spells CASSELRDTQYF. CDR3 sequence (DNA): TGTGCCAGCAGTGAATTGAGGGATACGCAGTATTTT.

The chain recombines TRBV21-1 with TRBJ2-3; the table's D call of TRBD2 was not tested on the DNA. TRBV21-1 is assigned pseudogene status. The CDR3 is 13 amino acids. The CDR3 protein is CASSKWTRDTQYF. The CDR3 DNA sequence: TGTGCCAGCAGCAAGTGGACTAGAGATACGCAGTATTTT.

In its sample, this clone was seen a few times. The chain has TRBV9 and TRBJ2-5; D is possibly TRBD2 (6 bases). CDR1 is SGDLS, CDR2 YYNGEE, per germline. The CDR3 contains 14 residues. The V and J ends lost 4 bases and 5 bases respectively, with 15 bases between them. The CDR3 nucleotides are TGTGCCAGCAGCCCCCGATTAGGGAGGGAGACCCAGTACTTC. Translating gives CASSPRLGRETQYF.

This rearrangement joins TRBV19 to TRBJ2-5; D not resolved. This CDR3 has 14 residues. In germline, CDR1 is LNHDA, CDR2 SQIVND (reference sequence). The germline V and J ends were trimmed by 0 bases and 2 bases, with 7 bases remaining between them. For the CDR3, the DNA is TGTGCCAGTAGTATAGACCCCAGACAAGAGACCCAGTACTTC. Translation gives CASSIDPRQETQYF.

The gene calls are TRBV6-5 and TRBJ1-2; a weak D match, TRBD1 (6 bases). This CDR3 contains 14 residues. The V end lost 7 bases, the J end lost 9 bases, and 21 bases lay between the germline ends. Germline CDR1 reads MNHEY; CDR2 reads SVGAGI. CDR3 DNA: TGTGCCAGCAACCTAGGGGGTTGGGGAATAAGCTACACCTTC. Translated: CASNLGGWGISYTF.

The chain couples TRBV19 to TRBJ2-1, with TRBD2 matching over 12 bases. The CDR3 runs 17 residues. Germline-derived CDR1 and CDR2 are LNHDA and SQIVND (reference sequence). Trimming at V came to 5 bases and at J to 4 bases, leaving 9 bases not matched to a gene. Here the CDR3 reads CASSSGTSGLGYNEQFF. CDR3 in DNA: TGTGCCAGTAGTTCCGGGACTAGCGGGTTGGGATACAATGAGCAGTTCTTC.

The chain is built from TRBV6-5 and TRBJ1-1; the D gene is possibly TRBD1 (5 bases). The V and J ends lost 9 bases and 1 base respectively, with 9 bases between them. CDR1 is MNHEY and CDR2 is SVGAGI in the germline V gene. This CDR3 region has 12 residues. In DNA, the CDR3 is TGTGCCAGTGGACAAACGAACACTGAAGCTTTCTTT. It codes for CASGQTNTEAFF.

As to this clone: The junction shows a germline mismatch at one end, possibly a read error. The chain employs TRBV30 and TRBJ2-2; D ambiguous. The germline V gene encodes CDR1 GTSNPN and CDR2 SVGIG (reference sequence). CDR3 size: 11 residues. CDR3 residues: CAWSGPGEQSF. CDR3 DNA sequence: TGTGCCTGGAGTGGACCCGGTGAACAGTCTTTT.

This sequence joins TRBV7-3 and TRBJ2-1; TRBD2 matches at 7 bases. Per the germline V gene, CDR1 is SGHTA and CDR2 is FQGTGA. V gave up 4 bases and J gave up 1 base; unmatched junction bases: 4. The CDR3 totals 15 residues. The DNA of the CDR3 is TGTGCCAGCAGCTCCCAAGCGGGGTCCTACAATGAGCAGTTCTTC. Translated: CASSSQAGSYNEQFF.

The chain couples TRBV7-6 to TRBJ2-3; 9 positions agree with TRBD2. CDR1 is SGHVS, CDR2 FNYEAQ, per germline. V lost 5 bases, J lost 5 bases, and 14 bases stayed unmatched. The CDR3 loop spans 17 amino acids. Here the CDR3 reads CASSALAAGGPEDTQYF. CDR3 coding DNA: TGTGCCAGCAGCGCCCTGGCAGCGGGAGGACCGGAAGATACGCAGTATTTT. The variable domain in full, completed from reference TRBV7-6 and TRBJ2-3, reads GAGVSQSPRYKVTKRGQDVALRCDPISGHVSLYWYRQALGQGPEFLTYFNYEAQQDKSGLPNDRFSAERPEGSISTLTIQRTEQRDSAMYRCASSALAAGGPEDTQYFGPGTRLTVL.

This chain joins TRBV7-8 and TRBJ1-5; D gene uncertain. The germline gives CDR1 SGHVS, CDR2 FQNEAQ. CDR3 size: 17 residues. V shed 6 bases and J shed 0 bases, with 18 bases lying between them. The CDR3 sequence: CASSPLYGTISNQPQHF. In DNA, the CDR3 is TGTGCCAGCAGTCCTTTATATGGCACCATTAGCAATCAGCCCCAGCATTTT.

The chain combines TRBV2 with TRBJ2-1; TRBD2 matches at 12 bases. Germline V gives CDR1 SNHLY, CDR2 FYNNEI. The CDR3 spans 15 residues. V shed 6 bases and J 9 bases; nucleotides not matched to a gene: 9. The CDR3 loop is CASRARTSGMGEQFF. CDR3 nucleotides: TGTGCCAGCAGAGCTAGGACTAGCGGGATGGGTGAGCAGTTCTTC.

The V call is TRBV13, the J call TRBJ2-7, with TRBD1 matching over 9 bases. The CDR3 loop spans 14 amino acids. Looked up from germline, CDR1 is PRHDT and CDR2 is FYEKMQ (reference sequence). Trimming at V came to 5 bases and at J to 2 bases, leaving 4 bases not matched to a gene. The CDR3, as DNA: TGTGCCAGCAGCCCGCGGGACAGGGCCTACGAGCAGTACTTC. Its translation: CASSPRDRAYEQYF.

The rearrangement links TRBV4-2 to TRBJ2-3, with 9 positions matching TRBD1. The CDR3 has 15 amino acids. In germline, CDR1 is LGHNA, CDR2 YNFKEQ. Unmatched junction bases numbered 8, after V lost 3 bases and J lost 7 bases. The CDR3 bases are TGTGCCAGCAGCCAGACGGGACAGGGTACCAATACGCAGTATTTT. The encoded protein is CASSQTGQGTNTQYF.